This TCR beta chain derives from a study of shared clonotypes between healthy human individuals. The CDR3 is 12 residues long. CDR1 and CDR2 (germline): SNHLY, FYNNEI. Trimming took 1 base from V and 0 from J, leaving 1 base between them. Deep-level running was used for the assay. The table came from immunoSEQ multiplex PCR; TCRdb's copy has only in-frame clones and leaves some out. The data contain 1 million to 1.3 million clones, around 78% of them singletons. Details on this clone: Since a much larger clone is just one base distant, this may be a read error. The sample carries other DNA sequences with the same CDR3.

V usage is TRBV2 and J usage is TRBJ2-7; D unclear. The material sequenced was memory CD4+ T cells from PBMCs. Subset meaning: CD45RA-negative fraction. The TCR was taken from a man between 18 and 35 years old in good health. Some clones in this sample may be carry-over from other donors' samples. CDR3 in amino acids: CASSEGSYEQYF. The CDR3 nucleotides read TGTGCCAGCAGTGAAGGCTCCTACGAGCAGTACTTC.